These 19 T cell receptor beta chains were sequenced from one sample in a study of T-cell memory formation after mild COVID-19. TCRdb ran MiXCR on the 5' RACE reads and lists one entry per CDR3 protein. The data contain about 420,000 distinct CDR3 sequences, about a quarter of them seen just once; the ten biggest clones take up approximately 14%. What was sequenced was PBMCs or a T cell subset sorted from them (not recorded which). These receptors were taken from an adult woman who had mild COVID-19 (a few samples of this study predate the infection). Cell type and time point are not known.

This clonotype was seen at least ten times. This rearrangement joins TRBV20-1 to TRBJ2-2; 8 nucleotides align to TRBD2. Germline CDR1 reads DFQATT; CDR2 reads SNEGSKA (reference sequence). After removal of 4 bases from V and 3 bases from J, the junction contained 7 bases not matched to a gene. The CDR3 consists of 15 residues. The CDR3 here is CSAIGGGFYTGELFF. The CDR3 DNA reads as TGCAGTGCTATTGGCGGGGGGTTTTACACCGGGGAGCTGTTTTTT.

Here the CDR3 DNA reads TGTGCCAGCAGCTTAAATGGAGGGCAGAACACCGGGGAGCTGTTTTTT. This translates into CASSLNGGQNTGELFF. This chain connects TRBV7-2 to TRBJ2-2, with D maybe TRBD2 (6 bases). The germline V gene has CDR1 SGHTA and CDR2 FQGNSA. The V end was cut by 2 bases, the J end by 1 base, with 11 bases between. This CDR3 spans 16 amino acids.

This clonotype was counted only a few times. The rearrangement joins TRBV6-2 or TRBV6-3 to TRBJ2-2, with a tentative D call TRBD2 (5 bases). Germline V gene sequence: CDR1 MNHEY, CDR2 SVGEGT. V was shortened by 2 bases and J by 2 bases, with 9 bases between the two germline ends. The CDR3 sequence is 15 residues long. CDR3 in amino acids: CASSYVGVNTGELFF. The CDR3 coding sequence is TGTGCCAGCAGTTACGTGGGAGTCAACACCGGGGAGCTGTTTTTT.

This clonotype was recorded many times. CDR3 DNA: TGTGCCAGCAGTTACGGGACAGGGGGGGAGACCCAGTACTTC. Residues: CASSYGTGGETQYF. This chain connects TRBV12-3 or TRBV12-4 to TRBJ2-5, with 11 positions matching TRBD1. After removal of 4 bases from V and 5 bases from J, the junction contained 3 bases not matched to a gene. The CDR3 is made up of 14 amino acids.

This chain links TRBV4-2 with TRBJ2-1; the D gene could be TRBD1 or TRBD2 (6 bases each). V was clipped by 0 bases and J by 7 bases, with 19 bases between them. From germline, CDR1 is LGHNA and CDR2 YNFKEQ. The CDR3 is made up of 17 amino acids. The CDR3 nucleotides read TGTGCCAGCAGCCAAGATATCCCGGGGGCGATCGGGAATGAGCAGTTCTTC. Amino acid sequence: CASSQDIPGAIGNEQFF.

This chain links TRBV12-5 with TRBJ2-3; D remains unclear. The CDR3 has 16 amino acids. Germline assignment: CDR1 LGHNT and CDR2 FRNRAP. Trimming cost V 1 base and J 2 bases, with 13 bases left between them. CDR3 DNA sequence: TGTGCTAGTGGTTTGGGTCGGTCAGGTCCCACAGATACGCAGTATTTT. Residues: CASGLGRSGPTDTQYF.

This clonotype was observed a few times. The rearrangement joins TRBV5-4 to TRBJ2-1; TRBD1 agrees at 8 bases. Trimming removed 1 base from V and 3 bases from J; junction bases left unmatched: 3. CDR3 length: 15 amino acids. Germline values: CDR1 SGHNT, CDR2 YYREEE (reference sequence). The CDR3 sequence: CASSLTGGYYNEQFF. CDR3 bases: TGTGCCAGCAGCTTGACAGGGGGATACTACAATGAGCAGTTCTTC.

The genes are TRBV5-4 and TRBJ1-1, with TRBD1 as a possible D gene (5 bases). This CDR3 is 17 amino acids long. Germline values: CDR1 SGHNT, CDR2 YYREEE (reference sequence). Trimming removed 3 bases at V and 2 bases at J, with 20 bases between. The CDR3 coding sequence is TGTGCCAGCAGCTCCGCATCAGGGACCGGACACAACACTGAAGCTTTCTTT. Amino acids: CASSSASGTGHNTEAFF.

This clonotype has a handful of counts. The rearrangement joins TRBV7-9 to TRBJ1-1; 8 bases align to TRBD1. This CDR3 contains 16 residues. V trimming: 3 bases; J trimming: 1 base; junction bases outside the gene matches: 7. The germline gives CDR1 SEHNR, CDR2 FQNEAQ (reference sequence). CDR3 in DNA: TGTGCCAGCAGCTTGGACAGGGTAACTGAGAACACTGAAGCTTTCTTT. Residues: CASSLDRVTENTEAFF.

The table lists this clonotype with a count of one. This chain joins TRBV7-3 and TRBJ2-2, with D perhaps matching TRBD1 (5 bases). Trimming cost V 5 bases and J 0 bases, with 10 bases left between them. Germline values: CDR1 SGHTA, CDR2 FQGTGA. The CDR3 is 15 amino acids. CDR3 sequence (DNA): TGTGCCAGCAGCCCCGACAGATCGAACACCGGGGAGCTGTTTTTT. It codes for CASSPDRSNTGELFF.

This sequence joins TRBV7-9 and TRBJ1-3; weak D call: TRBD1 (5 bases). V was pared by 4 bases and J by 3 bases, with 10 bases between. The germline V gene has CDR1 SEHNR and CDR2 FQNEAQ (reference sequence). CDR3 length equals 14 residues. The CDR3 region is CASSSPGGGNTIYF. The CDR3 DNA sequence: TGTGCCAGCAGCTCTCCGGGGGGTGGAAACACCATATATTTT.

This clonotype was seen a few times. This rearrangement joins TRBV24-1 to TRBJ2-1, with D possibly TRBD1 on 6 matching bases. Germline lookup yields CDR1 KGHDR and CDR2 SFDVKD. V dropped 10 bases and J dropped 8 bases, with 14 bases sitting between them. The CDR3 is made up of 12 amino acids. The CDR3 region is CATSQGSDEQFF. The CDR3 bases are TGTGCCACTTCACAGGGTTCTGATGAGCAGTTCTTC.

This clonotype was picked up a small number of times. The rearrangement joins TRBV5-1 to TRBJ2-7; D is perhaps TRBD2 (5 bases). With 3 bases removed from V and 7 bases from J, the gap between germline ends came to 11 bases. Germline V gene data show CDR1 as SGHRS and CDR2 as YFSETQ. This CDR3 is 12 amino acids long. The CDR3 DNA is TGCGCCAGCAGCTGGACTGGCGTGGAGCAGTACTTC. This encodes CASSWTGVEQYF.

In this sample, this clonotype turned up a few times. The genes are TRBV5-1 and TRBJ2-1, with 14 bases that match TRBD2. Germline loops: CDR1 SGHRS, CDR2 YFSETQ. V lost 4 bases, J lost 2 bases, and 8 bases stayed unmatched. The CDR3 totals 18 residues. This CDR3 reads CASSLRLAGGPTYNEQFF. Here the CDR3 DNA reads TGCGCCAGCAGCCTGCGACTAGCGGGGGGGCCTACCTACAATGAGCAGTTCTTC.

J is TRBJ1-5 and V is TRBV5-1, with a tentative D call TRBD1 (5 bases). The V gene lost 3 bases and the J gene lost 4 bases, with 14 bases spanning the gap. The CDR3 has 15 amino acids. The germline V gene encodes CDR1 SGHRS and CDR2 YFSETQ. CDR3 sequence: CASSWEPGPNQPQHF. The CDR3 DNA sequence: TGCGCCAGCAGCTGGGAACCGGGACCAAATCAGCCCCAGCATTTT.

This clonotype was found a few times. The chain links TRBV5-1 to TRBJ2-7; D is unresolved. CDR3 length equals 13 residues. CDR1 SGHRS and CDR2 YFSETQ come from the germline V gene. The germline V and J ends were trimmed by 5 bases and 6 bases, with 15 bases remaining between them. This CDR3 reads CASSLIDGREQYF. The DNA for the CDR3 is TGCGCCAGCAGTTTAATCGACGGTCGCGAGCAGTACTTC.

The chain combines TRBV7-8 with TRBJ2-3; 14 bases agree with TRBD2. V was pared by 4 bases and J by 2 bases, with 5 bases of the junction left unmatched. Germline V gives CDR1 SGHVS, CDR2 FQNEAQ. CDR3 length: 17 amino acids. CDR3 nucleotides: TGTGCCAGCAGCTACCAGACTAGCGGGGGGGACACAGATACGCAGTATTTT. Residues: CASSYQTSGGDTDTQYF.

J is TRBJ2-2 and V is TRBV7-2; D perhaps matches TRBD2 (6 bases). The germline V gene has CDR1 SGHTA and CDR2 FQGNSA. The CDR3 extends over 14 amino acids. V dropped 3 bases and J dropped 7 bases, with 12 bases sitting between them. The CDR3 nucleotides read TGTGCCAGCAGCTTGACTAGTTCAAACGGGGAGCTGTTTTTT. Translated, it gives CASSLTSSNGELFF.

This clonotype showed up just a few times. The chain carries TRBV24-1 and TRBJ2-1, with 10 positions matching TRBD2. The CDR3 consists of 19 residues. Germline CDR1 is KGHDR and CDR2 is SFDVKD. The ends lost 4 bases at V and 4 bases at J; junction bases unmatched: 15. The CDR3 region has the DNA TGTGCCACCAGTGAATCTTCTAGCGGGAGAGGAATGGCGTACAATGAGCAGTTCTTC. This gives the protein CATSESSSGRGMAYNEQFF.